This section outlines one T cell receptor (beta chain) sequence together with its context. The antigen remains undetermined. Germline CDR1 and CDR2: MDHEN and SYDVKM. V was trimmed by 0 bases and J by 3 bases, leaving 11 bases between them. The length of the CDR3 is 16 residues. The sample originates from a study of OX40 agonist ivuxolimab in advanced cancers. Whole-study results and caveats: Relative to CD4+, CD8+ T cells held more expanded clones on average. In the 0.1-3.0 mg/kg groups, partial responders showed among the lowest expansion.

Clones were read by immunoSEQ multiplex PCR, and TCRdb kept only the in-frame ones, dropping some. The data contain more than 20,000 clones, approximately 83% of them singletons. Autoimmune disease history or systemic immunosuppression was exclusionary. The sequence came from an adult with an advanced solid tumor such as melanoma, head and neck, liver or kidney cancer. The V gene is TRBV28, the J gene TRBJ2-2; perhaps TRBD2 as D (6 bases). Sequencing used CD4+ or CD8+ T cells sorted from blood, obtained in a trial of the OX40 agonist ivuxolimab. CDR3 residues: CASSLWGGYDTGELFF. In DNA form, the CDR3 reads TGTGCCAGCAGTTTATGGGGGGGTTATGACACCGGGGAGCTGTTTTTT.